This T cell receptor (beta chain) was retrieved from a study of human T cells and chemical hapten exposure. This CDR3 is 15 amino acids long. Germline V CDR1 and CDR2: SGHTA, FQGTGA. Trimming stripped 0 bases from V and 5 bases from J, with 13 bases between. MiXCR, applied by TCRdb to the RACE reads, yields one record per CDR3 protein. The sample includes about 190,000 distinct CDR3 sequences, 24% of them seen just once. This clonotype was detected a few times. Time point meaning: patch test 3, about 24 weeks after DPC sensitization. Noted treatment: therapeutic diphenylcyclopropenone sensitization with weekly scalp DPC.

The chain couples TRBV7-3 to TRBJ2-5; D is possibly TRBD1 (6 bases). This receptor was obtained from a woman aged 40 to 50 with alopecia areata. Some clones in this sample may be carry-over from other donors' samples. The sequences come from whole blood, collected in connection with sensitization to the hapten diphenylcyclopropenone (DPC). CDR3 coding DNA: TGTGCCAGCAGCTTAACAGGGGGAGTCGGTGAGACCCAGTACTTC. This translates into CASSLTGGVGETQYF.